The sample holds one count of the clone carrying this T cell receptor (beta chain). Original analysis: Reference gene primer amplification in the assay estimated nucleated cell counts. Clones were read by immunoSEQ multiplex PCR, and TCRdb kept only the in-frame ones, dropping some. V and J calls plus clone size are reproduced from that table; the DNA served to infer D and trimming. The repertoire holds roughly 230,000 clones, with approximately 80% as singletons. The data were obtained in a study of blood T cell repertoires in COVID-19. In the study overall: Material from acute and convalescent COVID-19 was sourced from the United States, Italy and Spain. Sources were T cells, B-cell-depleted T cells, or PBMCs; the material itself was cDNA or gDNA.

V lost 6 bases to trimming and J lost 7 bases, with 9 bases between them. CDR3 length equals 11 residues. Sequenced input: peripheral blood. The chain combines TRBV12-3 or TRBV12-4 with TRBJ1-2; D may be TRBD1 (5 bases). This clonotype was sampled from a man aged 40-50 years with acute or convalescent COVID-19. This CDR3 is CASSYGAGYTF. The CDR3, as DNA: TGTGCCAGCAGCTATGGGGCTGGCTACACCTTC.